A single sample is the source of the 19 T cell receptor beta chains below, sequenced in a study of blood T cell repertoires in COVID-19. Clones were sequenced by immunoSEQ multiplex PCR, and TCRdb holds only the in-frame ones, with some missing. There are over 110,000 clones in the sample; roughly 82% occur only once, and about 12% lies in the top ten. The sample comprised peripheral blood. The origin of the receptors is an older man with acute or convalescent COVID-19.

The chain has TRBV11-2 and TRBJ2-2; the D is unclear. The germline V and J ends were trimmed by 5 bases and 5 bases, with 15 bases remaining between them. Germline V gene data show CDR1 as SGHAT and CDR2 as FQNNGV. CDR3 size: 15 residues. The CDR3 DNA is TGTGCCAGCAGCGCTATTTGGCAGACTACCGGGGAGCTGTTTTTT. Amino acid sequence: CASSAIWQTTGELFF.

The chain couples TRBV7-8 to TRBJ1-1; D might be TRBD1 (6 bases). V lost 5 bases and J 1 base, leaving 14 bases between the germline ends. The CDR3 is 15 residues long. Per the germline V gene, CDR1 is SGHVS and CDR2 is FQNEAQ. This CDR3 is CASSPYRVSNTEAFF. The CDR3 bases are TGTGCCAGCAGCCCTTACAGGGTTTCGAACACTGAAGCTTTCTTT.

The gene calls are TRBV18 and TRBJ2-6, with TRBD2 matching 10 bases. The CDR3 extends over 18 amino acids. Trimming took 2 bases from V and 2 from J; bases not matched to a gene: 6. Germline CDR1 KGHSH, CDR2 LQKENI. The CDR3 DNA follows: TGTGCCAGCTCACCAGTTGTACTAGCGGGAACTGGGGCCAACGTCCTGACTTTC. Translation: CASSPVVLAGTGANVLTF.

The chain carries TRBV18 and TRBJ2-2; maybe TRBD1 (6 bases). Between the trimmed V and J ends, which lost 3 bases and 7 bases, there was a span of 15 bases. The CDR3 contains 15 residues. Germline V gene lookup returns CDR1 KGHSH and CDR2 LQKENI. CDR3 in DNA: TGTGCCAGCTCACCGGCGGCAGGGGCGATCGGGGAGCTGTTTTTT. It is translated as CASSPAAGAIGELFF.

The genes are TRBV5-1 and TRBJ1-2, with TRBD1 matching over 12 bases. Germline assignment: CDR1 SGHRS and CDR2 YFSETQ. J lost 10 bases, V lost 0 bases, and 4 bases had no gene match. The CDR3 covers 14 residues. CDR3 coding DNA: TGCGCCAGCAGCTTGGGGGACAGGGGGCCCGACTACACCTTC. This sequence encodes CASSLGDRGPDYTF.

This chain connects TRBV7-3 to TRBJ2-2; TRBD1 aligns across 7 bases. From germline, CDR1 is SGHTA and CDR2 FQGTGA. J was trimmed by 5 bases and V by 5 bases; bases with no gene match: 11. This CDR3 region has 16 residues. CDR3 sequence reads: CASSVQQGPGTGELFF. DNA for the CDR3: TGTGCCAGCAGCGTTCAACAGGGGCCTGGGACCGGGGAGCTGTTTTTT.

CDR3 in DNA: TGTGCCAGCAGCCAAGACCGAGGGTACAATGAGCAGTTCTTC. It encodes CASSQDRGYNEQFF. The V gene is TRBV3-1 (or the pseudogene TRBV3-2), the J gene TRBJ2-1; D may be TRBD2 (5 bases). In germline, CDR1 is LGHDT, CDR2 YNNKEL (reference sequence). V shed 0 bases and J shed 4 bases, with 7 bases lying between them. This CDR3 comprises 14 residues.

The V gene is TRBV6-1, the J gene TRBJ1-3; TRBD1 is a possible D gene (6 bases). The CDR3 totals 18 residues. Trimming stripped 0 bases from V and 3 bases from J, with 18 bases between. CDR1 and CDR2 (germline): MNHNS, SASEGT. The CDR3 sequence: CASSEALAGGAFGNTIYF. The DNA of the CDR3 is TGTGCCAGCAGTGAAGCGCTTGCGGGGGGCGCTTTTGGAAACACCATATATTTT.

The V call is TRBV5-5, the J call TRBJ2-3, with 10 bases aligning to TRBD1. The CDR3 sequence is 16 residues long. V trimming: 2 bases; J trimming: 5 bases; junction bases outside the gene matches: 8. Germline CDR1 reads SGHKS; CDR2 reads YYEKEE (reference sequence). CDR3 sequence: CASSFVPGQGKDTQYF. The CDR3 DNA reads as TGTGCCAGCAGCTTCGTCCCGGGACAGGGGAAAGATACGCAGTATTTT.

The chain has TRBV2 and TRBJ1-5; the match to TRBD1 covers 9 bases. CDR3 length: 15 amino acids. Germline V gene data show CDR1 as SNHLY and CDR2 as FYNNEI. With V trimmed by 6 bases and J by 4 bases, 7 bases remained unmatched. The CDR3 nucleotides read TGTGCCAGCAGCAGGGACAGGGAGGGTAATCAGCCCCAGCATTTT. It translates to CASSRDREGNQPQHF.

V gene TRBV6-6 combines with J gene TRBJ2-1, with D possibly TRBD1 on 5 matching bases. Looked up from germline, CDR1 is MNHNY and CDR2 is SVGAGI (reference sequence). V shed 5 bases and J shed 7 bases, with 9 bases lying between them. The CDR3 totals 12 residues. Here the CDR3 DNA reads TGTGCCAGCAGTATACGACAGAATGAGCAGTTCTTC. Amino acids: CASSIRQNEQFF.

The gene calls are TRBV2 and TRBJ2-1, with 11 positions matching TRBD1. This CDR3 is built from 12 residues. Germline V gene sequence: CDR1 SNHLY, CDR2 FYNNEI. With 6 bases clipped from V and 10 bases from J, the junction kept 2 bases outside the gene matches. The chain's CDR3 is CASSGQGAEQFF. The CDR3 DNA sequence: TGTGCCAGCAGCGGACAGGGGGCCGAGCAGTTCTTC.

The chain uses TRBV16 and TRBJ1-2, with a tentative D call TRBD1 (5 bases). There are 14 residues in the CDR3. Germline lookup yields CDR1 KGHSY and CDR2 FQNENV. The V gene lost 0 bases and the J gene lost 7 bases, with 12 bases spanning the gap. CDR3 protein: CASSQSRGRGGYTF. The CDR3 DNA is TGTGCCAGCAGCCAATCCCGGGGGAGGGGTGGCTACACCTTC.

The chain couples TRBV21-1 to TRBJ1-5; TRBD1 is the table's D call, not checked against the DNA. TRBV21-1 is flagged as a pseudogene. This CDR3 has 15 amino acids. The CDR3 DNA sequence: TGTGCCAGCGCAGTTGGGGGCGTTAGCAATCAGCCCCAGCATTTT. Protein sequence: CASAVGGVSNQPQHF.

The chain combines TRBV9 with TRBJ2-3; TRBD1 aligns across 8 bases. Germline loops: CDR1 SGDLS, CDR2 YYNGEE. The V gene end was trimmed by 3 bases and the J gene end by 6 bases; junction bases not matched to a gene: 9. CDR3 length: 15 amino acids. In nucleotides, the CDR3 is TGTGCCAGCAGCGCACGCGCCAGGGGGCCCGATACGCAGTATTTT. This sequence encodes CASSARARGPDTQYF.

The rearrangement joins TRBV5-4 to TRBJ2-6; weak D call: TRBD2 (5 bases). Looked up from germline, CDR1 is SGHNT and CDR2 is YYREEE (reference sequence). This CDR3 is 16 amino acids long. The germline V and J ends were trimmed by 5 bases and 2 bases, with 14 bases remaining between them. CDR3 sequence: CASSEPPGTGANVLTF. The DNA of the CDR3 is TGTGCCAGCAGTGAGCCCCCGGGGACTGGGGCCAACGTCCTGACTTTC.

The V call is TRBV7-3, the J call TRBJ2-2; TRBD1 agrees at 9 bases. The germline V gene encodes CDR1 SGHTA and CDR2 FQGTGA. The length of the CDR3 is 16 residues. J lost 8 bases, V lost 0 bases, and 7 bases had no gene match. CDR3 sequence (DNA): TGTGCCAGCAGCTTAACCCCGGACAGGGGCACGGGGGAGCTGTTTTTT. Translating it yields CASSLTPDRGTGELFF.

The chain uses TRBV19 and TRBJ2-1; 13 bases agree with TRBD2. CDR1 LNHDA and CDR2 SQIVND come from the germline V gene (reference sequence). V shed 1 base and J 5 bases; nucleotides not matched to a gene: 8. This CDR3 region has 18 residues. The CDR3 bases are TGTGCCAGTAGTATAGGACTAGCGGGGGGCCGGCAGGACAATGAGCAGTTCTTC. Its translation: CASSIGLAGGRQDNEQFF.

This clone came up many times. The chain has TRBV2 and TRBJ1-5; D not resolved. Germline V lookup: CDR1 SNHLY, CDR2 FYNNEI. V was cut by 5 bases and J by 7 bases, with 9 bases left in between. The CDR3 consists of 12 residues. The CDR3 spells CASSSGGQPQHF. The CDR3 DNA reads TGTGCCAGCAGTTCAGGAGGACAGCCCCAGCATTTT. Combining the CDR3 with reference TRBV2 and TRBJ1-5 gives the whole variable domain EPEVTQTPSHQVTQMGQEVILRCVPISNHLYFYWYRQILGQKVEFLVSFYNNEISEKSEIFDDQFSVERPDGSNFTLKIRSTKLEDSAMYFCASSSGGQPQHFGDGTRLSIL.